The 5 T cell receptor beta chains given below trace back to one sample, sequenced in a study of cytomegalovirus exposure and HLA in healthy donors. PCR used 60 Vbeta primers and 13 Jbeta primers. Here immunoSEQ multiplex PCR was the method, and the copy in TCRdb shows in-frame clones only, minus some. The data hold 100,000 to 150,000 clones, with 75% to 85% observed a single time. Sequencing was performed on PBMCs. The receptor set was obtained from a female donor in good health and CMV-seropositive.

The chain uses TRBV19 and TRBJ1-4; D uncertain. Trimming stripped 4 bases from V and 0 bases from J, with 3 bases between. Germline CDR1 LNHDA, CDR2 SQIVND (reference sequence). The CDR3 totals 13 residues. CDR3 in amino acids: CASSTATNEKLFF. DNA of the CDR3: TGTGCCAGTAGTACTGCAACTAATGAAAAACTGTTTTTT.

J is TRBJ2-2 and V is TRBV5-1; no firm D call. Germline values: CDR1 SGHRS, CDR2 YFSETQ. Trimming took off 4 bases at V and 2 bases at J, with 15 bases between the two ends. The CDR3 extends over 16 amino acids. CDR3 nucleotide sequence: TGCGCCAGCAGCCTAAATTCCCAGGTTAACACCGGGGAGCTGTTTTTT. Its protein is CASSLNSQVNTGELFF.

The chain employs TRBV2 and TRBJ1-3; 9 nucleotides line up with TRBD1. Trimming took 8 bases from V and 2 from J; bases not matched to a gene: 10. Germline V gives CDR1 SNHLY, CDR2 FYNNEI. The CDR3 loop spans 16 amino acids. CDR3: CASCTGGAGPGNTIYF. In DNA form, the CDR3 reads TGTGCCAGCTGTACAGGGGGCGCGGGGCCTGGAAACACCATATATTTT.

The CDR3 DNA sequence: TGTGCCAGCAGCCGTAGACAGGGGGGGGATACGCAGTATTTT. Residues: CASSRRQGGDTQYF. V is TRBV7-9 and J is TRBJ2-3, with 9 bases matching TRBD1. Per germline, CDR1 SEHNR and CDR2 FQNEAQ (reference sequence). The length of the CDR3 is 14 residues. V shed 5 bases, J shed 6 bases, and the junction held 6 bases outside the gene matches.

The rearrangement uses TRBV6-5 and TRBJ2-7; TRBD2 might be the D (6 bases). In germline, CDR1 is MNHEY, CDR2 SVGAGI. CDR3 length: 15 residues. Trimming left V 5 bases short and J 0 bases short, with 14 bases between. CDR3 bases: TGTGCCAGCAGTCCCGGGACTGGCGACTCCTACGAGCAGTACTTC. This encodes CASSPGTGDSYEQYF.